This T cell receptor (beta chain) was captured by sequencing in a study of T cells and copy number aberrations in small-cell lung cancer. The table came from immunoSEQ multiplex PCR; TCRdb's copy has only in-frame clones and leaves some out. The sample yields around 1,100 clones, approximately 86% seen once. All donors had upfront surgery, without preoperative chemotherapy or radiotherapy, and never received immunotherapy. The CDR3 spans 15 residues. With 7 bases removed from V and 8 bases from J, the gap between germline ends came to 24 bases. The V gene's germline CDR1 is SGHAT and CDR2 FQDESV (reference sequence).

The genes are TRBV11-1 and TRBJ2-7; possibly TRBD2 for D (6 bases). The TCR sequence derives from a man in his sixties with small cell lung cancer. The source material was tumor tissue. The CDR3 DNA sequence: TGTGCCAGCAAGTCTGCCGGGACTCCGTCCCATCAGCAGTACTTC. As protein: CASKSAGTPSHQQYF.